The 14 T cell receptor beta chains below all came from one sample that was sequenced in a study of OX40 agonist ivuxolimab in advanced cancers. Sequencing was performed with immunoSEQ multiplex PCR; in TCRdb, only in-frame clones are kept and a portion is missing. This sample has about 79,000 clones, with around 92% found just once. The source was CD4+ or CD8+ T cells sorted from blood, collected in a trial of the OX40 agonist ivuxolimab. The receptor set was obtained from an adult with an advanced solid tumor such as melanoma, head and neck, liver or kidney cancer.

V is TRBV11-3 and J is TRBJ1-2; D remains unclear. The CDR3 extends over 14 amino acids. In germline, CDR1 is SGHNT, CDR2 YENEEA. V was trimmed by 2 bases and J by 5 bases, leaving 12 bases between them. DNA of the CDR3: TGTGCCAGCAGCTTACAGGTTTTTCCTTATGGCTACACCTTC. Its protein product is CASSLQVFPYGYTF.

This chain connects TRBV28 to TRBJ2-7, with 13 bases aligning to TRBD2. The CDR3 runs to 14 residues. CDR1 is MDHEN, CDR2 SYDVKM, per germline. V trimming: 6 bases; J trimming: 5 bases; junction bases outside the gene matches: 4. This chain's CDR3 is CASRLAGGNNEQYF. The CDR3, as DNA: TGTGCCAGCAGACTAGCGGGAGGGAACAACGAGCAGTACTTC.

The chain employs TRBV7-3 and TRBJ1-1; 7 nucleotides match TRBD1. The germline V gene has CDR1 SGHTA and CDR2 FQGTGA. Trimming cost V 1 base and J 3 bases; bases outside gene matches: 8. The CDR3 has 16 residues. The CDR3 bases are TGTGCCAGCAGCTTAATAGGAGACAGGGATTACACTGAAGCTTTCTTT. Residues: CASSLIGDRDYTEAFF.

The CDR3 nucleotides are TGTGCCAGCTCACCGTCCCGGGACAGACAAGAGACCCAGTACTTC. Its protein product is CASSPSRDRQETQYF. V usage is TRBV18 and J usage is TRBJ2-5; TRBD1 matches at 7 bases. With 3 bases clipped from V and 2 bases from J, the junction kept 6 bases outside the gene matches. Germline CDR1 reads KGHSH; CDR2 reads LQKENI. The CDR3 has 15 residues.

Only one count was recorded for this clone. V usage is TRBV11-3 and J usage is TRBJ1-4; no clear D gene. Germline CDR1 and CDR2: SGHNT and YENEEA. V lost 5 bases and J lost 6, with 16 bases in between. The CDR3 totals 15 residues. In DNA, the CDR3 is TGTGCCAGCAGCGCCTTTTCAGAGTTCGATGAAAAACTGTTTTTT. Its translation: CASSAFSEFDEKLFF.

The chain employs TRBV5-1 and TRBJ2-7; no reliable D call. Germline values: CDR1 SGHRS, CDR2 YFSETQ. The V end lost 1 base, the J end lost 3 bases, and 11 bases lay between the germline ends. This CDR3 comprises 14 residues. CDR3 sequence reads: CASSLLLSSYEQYF. CDR3 coding DNA: TGCGCCAGCAGCTTGTTGTTATCTAGCTACGAGCAGTACTTC.

The V gene is TRBV7-8, the J gene TRBJ2-6; D gene ambiguous. Trimming removed 5 bases from V and 0 bases from J, with 8 bases in between. This CDR3 is 15 amino acids long. The germline V gene encodes CDR1 SGHVS and CDR2 FQNEAQ. The CDR3 nucleotides are TGTGCCAGCAGCCTCAGGCGCTCTGGGGCCAACGTCCTGACTTTC. Translation: CASSLRRSGANVLTF.

The chain is built from TRBV6-5 and TRBJ2-7; a possible D gene is TRBD1 (6 bases). Germline V CDR1 and CDR2: MNHEY, SVGAGI. The CDR3 sequence is 13 residues long. V lost 0 bases, J lost 4 bases, and 7 bases lay in between. CDR3 DNA sequence: TGTGCCAGCAGTTACTCGACAGGATACGAGCAGTACTTC. Translation gives CASSYSTGYEQYF.

The V gene is TRBV10-1, the J gene TRBJ2-7; D ambiguous. CDR1 is WNHNN, CDR2 SYGVQD, per germline (reference sequence). V lost 0 bases and J lost 5, with 20 bases in between. The CDR3 runs to 17 residues. CDR3 residues: CASSESGPGPGGNEQYF. CDR3 in DNA: TGCGCCAGCAGTGAGTCGGGCCCTGGACCGGGCGGCAACGAGCAGTACTTC.

The rearrangement joins TRBV11-3 to TRBJ2-5, with D possibly matching TRBD2 (6 bases). The V end lost 5 bases, the J end lost 2 bases, and 18 bases lay between the germline ends. Germline CDR1 is SGHNT and CDR2 is YENEEA. There are 16 residues in the CDR3. The CDR3, as DNA: TGTGCCAGCAGCGAATTGCTAGCGACCGGGCAAGAGACCCAGTACTTC. Its protein product is CASSELLATGQETQYF.

The chain recombines TRBV28 with TRBJ1-3, with TRBD1 matching 8 bases. The CDR3 loop spans 16 amino acids. V was pared by 6 bases and J by 3 bases, with 10 bases of the junction left unmatched. CDR1 and CDR2 from the germline V gene are MDHEN and SYDVKM. CDR3 loop: CASSLPAGGFGNTIYF. CDR3 DNA: TGTGCCAGCAGCTTACCCGCAGGGGGCTTTGGAAACACCATATATTTT.

The V and J genes are TRBV9 and TRBJ2-7, with 7 positions matching TRBD1. There are 14 residues in the CDR3. CDR1 SGDLS and CDR2 YYNGEE come from the germline V gene. Trimming cost V 4 bases and J 3 bases; bases outside gene matches: 7. CDR3 sequence (DNA): TGTGCCAGCAGCCCCGGACAGGTCCTCTACGAGCAGTACTTC. Translation: CASSPGQVLYEQYF.

The rearrangement uses TRBV28 and TRBJ1-5, with D perhaps matching TRBD1 (6 bases). The CDR3 has 15 amino acids. The germline V and J ends were trimmed by 8 bases and 4 bases, with 18 bases remaining between them. Germline CDR1 reads MDHEN; CDR2 reads SYDVKM. The CDR3 DNA is TGTGCCAGCGCTTTCCCCGGACAGCATAATCAGCCCCAGCATTTT. Protein: CASAFPGQHNQPQHF.

This clone has more than one count but fewer than ten. The gene calls are TRBV5-8 and TRBJ2-1; D remains ambiguous. The CDR3 is made up of 14 amino acids. The germline V gene has CDR1 SGHTS and CDR2 YDEGEE. The germline V and J ends were trimmed by 4 bases and 0 bases, with 8 bases remaining between them. In DNA, the CDR3 is TGTGCCAGCAGCCTCCAAGGCTCCTACAATGAGCAGTTCTTC. Encoded protein: CASSLQGSYNEQFF.